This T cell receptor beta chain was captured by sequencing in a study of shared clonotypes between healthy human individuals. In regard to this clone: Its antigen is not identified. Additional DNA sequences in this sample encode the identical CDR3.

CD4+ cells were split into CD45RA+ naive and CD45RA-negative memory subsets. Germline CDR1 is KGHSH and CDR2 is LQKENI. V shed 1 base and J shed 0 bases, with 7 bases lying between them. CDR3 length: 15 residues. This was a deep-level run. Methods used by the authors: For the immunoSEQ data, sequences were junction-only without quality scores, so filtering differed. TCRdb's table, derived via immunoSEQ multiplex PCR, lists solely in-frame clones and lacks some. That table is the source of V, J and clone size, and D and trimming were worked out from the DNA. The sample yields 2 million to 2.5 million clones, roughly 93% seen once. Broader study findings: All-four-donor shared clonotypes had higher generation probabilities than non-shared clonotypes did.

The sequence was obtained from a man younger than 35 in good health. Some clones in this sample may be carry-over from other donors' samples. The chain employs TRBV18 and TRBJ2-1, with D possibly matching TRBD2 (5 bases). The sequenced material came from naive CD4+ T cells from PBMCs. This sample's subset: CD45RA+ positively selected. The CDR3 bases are TGTGCCAGCTCACCACTAGGGAGCTCCTACAATGAGCAGTTCTTC. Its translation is CASSPLGSSYNEQFF. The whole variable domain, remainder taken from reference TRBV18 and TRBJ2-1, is NAGVMQNPRHLVRRRGQEARLRCSPMKGHSHVYWYRQLPEEGLKFMVYLQKENIIDESGMPKERFSAEFPKEGPSILRIQQVVRGDSAAYFCASSPLGSSYNEQFFGPGTRLTVL.